This T cell receptor (beta chain) was observed in a study of cytomegalovirus exposure and HLA in healthy donors (TCRdb year 2017). The study in broad terms: An earlier analysis of 587 of the donors reported approximately 270 Gb of sequence data and about 100 million unique TCR beta sequences from some 180 million T cells. Every discovery cohort repertoire had been produced on one sequencing platform. The study profiled the T cell repertoires of 666 subjects by immunosequencing and related them to cytomegalovirus serostatus. Roughly 310 gigabases of sequencing data and around 87 million unique TCR sequences were included in an early release covering roughly 600 HLA-typed donors. An earlier analysis of approximately 630 of the donors applied high-throughput TCR beta sequencing to assess whether each TCR beta V gene segment acted as functional or pseudogenic. The later analysis used no new phenotypic data to find candidate immune exposures, relying instead on TCR beta sequences and their occurrence across donors. HLA typing included class I and class II loci at four-digit resolution. The number of donors typed differed by locus, with about 629-630 for A, B, C, DRB1 and DQB1, more than 500 for DQA1, 600 to 610 for DPA1, and some 440 for DPB1. Among the roughly 380 genotyped donors, around 79% belonged to the genetic ancestry cluster associated with self-reported Caucasian donors. Donor age, sex, ethnicity and CMV serostatus were compiled alongside the repertoire data. To predict cytomegalovirus infection status, the study combined high-throughput TCR immunosequencing, statistical association of individual TCRs with disease status, and machine learning. On average, 235,054 unique TCR beta nucleotide sequences were sequenced per donor among some 430 genotyped donors of the cohort, with roughly a sixth of those sequences being non-productive. A few DR-DQ haplotypes were handled as single units for association and clustering because linkage in the cohort was strong. Besides the first cohort of 666 subjects, a separate validation cohort made up of 95 to 150 different subjects was used. A later genetic analysis took genome-wide SNP genotypes for about three fifths of the 666 donors and used that subset as a discovery cohort. In a later analysis, previously published TCR beta repertoires from fewer than 750 donors were re-analyzed and high-resolution HLA genotyping was added so that TCR occurrence patterns could be studied. The study aimed to test whether cataloging public T cell receptors could reveal signatures of past pathogen exposure.

The germline V end is reduced by 10 bases and the J end by 8 bases; junction bases left unmatched: 6. Per the germline V gene, MNHNS is the CDR1 and SASEGT is the CDR2. The CDR3 runs 12 amino acids, cysteine and phenylalanine included. Only the CDR3 region is kept as DNA, spanning 36 bases read in frame from base 1. Libraries came from the immunoSEQ multiplex PCR assay. For the multiplex PCR, a mixture combining 60 forward primers for TCR Vbeta segments and 13 reverse primers for TCR Jbeta segments was used. A multiplex PCR assay on genomic DNA amplified the CDR3 region of rearranged TCR beta genes. On the Illumina HiSeq System, the amplified TCR beta libraries were sequenced as 87-base-pair reads. In the original analysis: A later analysis counted tens of millions of unique TCR beta chains across the 666 repertoires, and 10 million to 12 million of these chains were shared by at least two donors. Raw reads were error-corrected and collapsed into unique sequences with a nearest-neighbor algorithm that merged closely related sequences to remove PCR and sequencing errors. Alignment of CDR3 sequences to IMGT reference sequences was used to assign V, D and J gene segments. Each retained sequence needed at least a six-nucleotide match to both a V gene segment and a J gene segment. A rearrangement was called productive if the CDR3 had no stop codons and remained in frame with V and J, and every other rearrangement was called non-productive. Following IMGT convention, CDR3 was defined as the stretch from the second conserved V-encoded cysteine up to the conserved J-encoded phenylalanine. The earlier analysis of some 600 of the donors excluded sequences that lacked an unambiguous match to a single V gene segment. An earlier analysis of roughly 590 of the donors called V segments functional above 56.7% productive rearrangements and segregating when the between-donor standard deviation exceeded 5%. A statistical classification framework was built to diagnose cytomegalovirus status from the catalog of TCR beta chain sequences. V and J gene assignment, in a later analysis, came from comparing TCR nucleotide sequences with IMGT/GENE-DB human TR gene sequences. A later analysis assigned CDR3 sequences and most-parsimonious VDJ recombination scenarios with the TCRdist pipeline. In a later analysis, every TCR beta chain was defined by the combination of its CDR3 amino acid sequence and its V-gene family, and reads without a unique V-gene family were dropped. As a way to deal with suspected cross-contamination and a sequencing artifact, a later analysis dropped 450 to 600 nucleotide sequences that were highly shared and had low generation probability. In a later analysis, a clonal expansion index was calculated for each public chain from normalized within-repertoire ranks of inferred template counts. A later analysis computed generation probabilities with a VDJ recombination model fitted to out-of-frame rearrangements, and checked the results against IGoR. In a later analysis, hypergeometric tests were used to score TCR-TCR, TCR-HLA and TCR-CMV co-occurrence, with a repertoire-size bias correction applied to TCR pairs. False discovery rates were estimated in a later analysis by permuting HLA or CMV assignments 20 times. In a later analysis, co-occurring TCRs were grouped using DBSCAN, and TCRdist sequence similarity was added for clustering within HLA-allele-positive subsets. Repertoires with fewer than 30,000 or more than 120,000 public chains, plus five repertoires with anomalous nucleotide sharing, were excluded from co-occurrence clustering. TCRdb's version of the immuneACCESS table is confined to in-frame rearrangements and falls short of the full clone set. An unresolved V gene accounts for under half of the shortfall where checked; the remainder is of unknown origin. V and J calls and clone size come straight from that table; D and trimming were deduced from the DNA. In this sample the table shows about 170,000 clones, 73% of which occur a single time. The ten largest clones capture 5% to 5.5% of the sample.

Findings and caveats that apply to the study as a whole: A total of some 180 TCR beta chains were listed by the study as associated with cytomegalovirus. At a false discovery rate of 0.05, a later analysis linked 16,951 TCR beta sequences to specific HLA alleles. A further reported finding was that TCR beta sequences accurately predicted the HLA-A and HLA-B alleles for most subjects in the first cohort. Because counts were too low, roughly 17 rarely observed V segments, including chromosome 9 orphons, were left out of the earlier analysis of a few hundred of the donors. In a later analysis, most CMV-associated TCR beta chains were found to appear HLA-restricted, with HLA associations seemingly driven largely by CMV exposure. The cohort was sequenced for TCR beta chains only, and without alpha or paired-chain data the features that could be detected were limited. HLA typing was unavailable for some donors at each locus, so association tests used only the typed subset. The classifier was reported to diagnose cytomegalovirus status with high specificity and sensitivity in both the original and validation cohorts. Linkage disequilibrium might explain the correlated functional status among segregating V segments, but an unknown experimental factor could not be ruled out. According to a later analysis, parvovirus B19, influenza, CMV and Epstein-Barr virus appeared linked to several top co-occurrence clusters. Immune exposure information for the cohort was limited to CMV serostatus. Broadly in line with IMGT annotations, most TCR beta V segments showed up in productive rearrangements about 87% or about 30% of the time in an earlier analysis of around 600 of the donors. In a later analysis, HLA-associated TCR beta chains showed more clonal expansion and lower generation probabilities than non-associated chains that were equally common. The presence/absence analyses assumed that sequencing depth was roughly uniform across donors, and that assumption may not be true. Some IMGT-functional V segments, including TRBV6-2 and TRBV6-3, could not be told apart with the 87-base-pair reads, so those segments were excluded. In a later analysis, the rate of TCR association differed among HLA loci, with DRB1 alleles having the most associated TCRs and HLA-C alleles having the fewest. In vitro tests confirmed that a few of the cytomegalovirus-associated TCR beta chains recognize cytomegalovirus antigens. A later genetic analysis associated a missense DCLRE1C variant with V-gene and J-gene trimming of TCR beta chains, and an independent cohort replicated the association. Most TCR sequences were seen in very few donors, while some public TCRs were found in many individuals. Assigning TCR associations to individual alleles was difficult when HLA alleles, especially DR and DQ, strongly co-occurred. A cluster of highly shared sequence variants was judged likely to be a technical artifact of the sequencing pipeline. The authors suggested that the approach could potentially be generalized to other disease states and immunological phenotypes. Compared with the roughly 720-donor mean, donors in an Asian-associated ancestry cluster had fewer N-insertions in productive TCRs, according to a later genetic analysis.

Points on this clone: Its antigen is unknown. Base qualities are not provided; no much larger clone lies one nucleotide away.

The cohort comprised some 680 healthy bone marrow donors. Cohort members were all nominally healthy when sampled, although unrecorded immune exposures were likely present. The donor was CMV seropositive and belonged to the group of about 290 seropositive cohort members. Every donor gave a peripheral blood sample, and the peripheral blood mononuclear cells from that sample were used for TCR beta sequencing. The Qiagen DNeasy Blood Extraction Kit was used to extract genomic DNA from the blood cell samples. The sample comprised PBMCs. The clonotype originates from a woman under 30 in good health and CMV-seropositive. In this chain, TRBV6-1 is recombined with TRBJ1-4; 8 middle bases align to TRBD1. In nucleotide form, the sequence is TGTGCCACCGGGACAGGTCGCGAAAAACTGTTTTTT. Translated, it reads CATGTGREKLFF.